A selection of T cell receptor beta chains follows, all from one sample in a study of T cell responses to AZD1222 COVID-19 vaccine. The method was immunoSEQ multiplex PCR; TCRdb's version includes in-frame clones alone and lacks a portion of them. The sample has some 110,000 clones, about 86% seen once. The sequencing here drew on peripheral blood, taken on day 0 of AZD1222 vaccination. These receptors were obtained from an adult in good health. Both conserved end residues are part of each CDR3. D genes are given only for firm matches. Only some rows state a clone size, as once, few, many or a class for expanded clones.

d_gene: .
v_gene: TRBV6-5
abundance: .
j_gene: TRBJ1-5
CDR3nt: TGTGCCAGCAGACATAAAAAAAATGGGAATCAGCCCCAGCATTTT
CDR3aa: CASRHKKNGNQPQHF

d_gene: TRBD1
v_gene: TRBV2
abundance: .
j_gene: TRBJ1-2
CDR3nt: TGTGCCAGCAGTGTTACAGGGGAGGGTGGCTACACCTTC
CDR3aa: CASSVTGEGGYTF

d_gene: TRBD1
v_gene: TRBV7-9
abundance: .
j_gene: TRBJ1-2
CDR3nt: TGTGCCAGCAGCAAGGGACAGCTAAACTATGGCTACACCTTC
CDR3aa: CASSKGQLNYGYTF

d_gene: TRBD1
v_gene: TRBV15
abundance: few
j_gene: TRBJ1-1
CDR3nt: TGTGCCACCAGTCCGGACAGGGGAGGCACTGAAGCTTTCTTT
CDR3aa: CATSPDRGGTEAFF

d_gene: .
v_gene: TRBV28
abundance: .
j_gene: TRBJ1-4
CDR3nt: TGTGCCAGCAGTTCCAGCGGGCCCCTATTCAATGCAGAACTGTTTTTT
CDR3aa: CASSSSGPLFNAELFF

d_gene: TRBD1
v_gene: TRBV2
abundance: .
j_gene: TRBJ1-2
CDR3nt: TGTGCCAGCATTAGGGGGCTGGGCTATGGCTACACCTTC
CDR3aa: CASIRGLGYGYTF

d_gene: .
v_gene: TRBV7-2
abundance: .
j_gene: TRBJ2-1
CDR3nt: TGTGCCAGCAGCTTAGTTTCAGGGGCCAACATGGGAAACGAGCAGTTCTTC
CDR3aa: CASSLVSGANMGNEQFF

d_gene: .
v_gene: TRBV15
abundance: .
j_gene: TRBJ1-5
CDR3nt: TGTGCCACCAGAAGAGACCCGGTTAGGAATCAGCCCCAGCATTTT
CDR3aa: CATRRDPVRNQPQHF

d_gene: .
v_gene: TRBV3-1/TRBV3-2
abundance: .
j_gene: TRBJ2-2
CDR3nt: TGTGCCAGCAGCCAAGGTCTTCAGGGTACCGGGGAGCTGTTTTTT
CDR3aa: CASSQGLQGTGELFF

d_gene: .
v_gene: TRBV15
abundance: once
j_gene: TRBJ2-7
CDR3nt: TGTGCCACCAGCAGAGATCTAAATTCGGGGGTTTTAGGCGAGCAGTACTTC
CDR3aa: CATSRDLNSGVLGEQYF

d_gene: .
v_gene: TRBV28
abundance: .
j_gene: TRBJ1-5
CDR3nt: TGTGCCAGCAGTTTCCCCCCCAATCAGCCCCAGCATTTT
CDR3aa: CASSFPPNQPQHF

d_gene: TRBD1
v_gene: TRBV19
abundance: .
j_gene: TRBJ2-5
CDR3nt: TGTGCCAGTAGTCACCTTCGGGACAGGGTCCCTTTGGAGACCCAGTACTTC
CDR3aa: CASSHLRDRVPLETQYF

d_gene: .
v_gene: TRBV10-1
abundance: .
j_gene: TRBJ1-1
CDR3nt: TGCGCCAGCAGTGAAGGGGTAAGAGCTTTCTTT
CDR3aa: CASSEGVRAFF

d_gene: .
v_gene: TRBV4-2
abundance: .
j_gene: TRBJ2-7
CDR3nt: TGTGCCAGCAGCCAACGGGCTAGCGAACTCTACGAGCAGTACTTC
CDR3aa: CASSQRASELYEQYF

d_gene: TRBD2
v_gene: TRBV4-3
abundance: .
j_gene: TRBJ2-1
CDR3nt: TGCGCCAGCAGCCAAGATCTCACTAGCGGGAGGTACAATGAGCAGTTCTTC
CDR3aa: CASSQDLTSGRYNEQFF

d_gene: .
v_gene: TRBV4-3
abundance: .
j_gene: TRBJ1-4
CDR3nt: TGCGCCAGCAGCCAAGAGGGACATTGGGGTGAAAAACTGTTTTTT
CDR3aa: CASSQEGHWGEKLFF

d_gene: TRBD2
v_gene: TRBV7-3
abundance: .
j_gene: TRBJ2-3
CDR3nt: TGTGCCAGCAGCCTTGGGACTAGCGGGAGCTCAGATACGCAGTATTTT
CDR3aa: CASSLGTSGSSDTQYF

d_gene: TRBD1
v_gene: TRBV29-1
abundance: .
j_gene: TRBJ1-4
CDR3nt: TGCAGCGGGACAGGGAGCGGTGAAAAACTGTTTTTT
CDR3aa: CSGTGSGEKLFF

d_gene: TRBD1
v_gene: TRBV4-2
abundance: once
j_gene: TRBJ2-6
CDR3nt: TGTGCCAGCAGCCGGGGACAGGGCGAATCTGGGGCCAACGTCCTGACTTTC
CDR3aa: CASSRGQGESGANVLTF

d_gene: TRBD1
v_gene: TRBV2
abundance: .
j_gene: TRBJ2-7
CDR3nt: TGTGCCAGCAATTCGGGACAGGGGTTGGACGAGCAGTACTTC
CDR3aa: CASNSGQGLDEQYF

d_gene: TRBD2
v_gene: TRBV2
abundance: .
j_gene: TRBJ2-5
CDR3nt: TGTGCCAGCAGTGAATCAGTCGCGGGAGGGCTTAAAGAGACCCAGTACTTC
CDR3aa: CASSESVAGGLKETQYF

d_gene: .
v_gene: TRBV7-9
abundance: .
j_gene: TRBJ2-7
CDR3nt: TGTGCCAGCAGCCTCCGACAGGTGATGGACGAGCAGTACTTC
CDR3aa: CASSLRQVMDEQYF

d_gene: .
v_gene: TRBV5-1
abundance: .
j_gene: TRBJ1-5
CDR3nt: TGCGCCAGCAGCTGGGGGCTTGGAAGCAATCAGCCCCAGCATTTT
CDR3aa: CASSWGLGSNQPQHF

d_gene: .
v_gene: TRBV3-1/TRBV3-2
abundance: few
j_gene: TRBJ1-5
CDR3nt: TGTGCCAGCAGCCAACAGGACGGCAATCAGCCCCAGCATTTT
CDR3aa: CASSQQDGNQPQHF

d_gene: .
v_gene: TRBV27
abundance: .
j_gene: TRBJ1-2
CDR3nt: TGTGCCAGCAGTAGCCGGGCCGCAACCCATGGCTACACCTTC
CDR3aa: CASSSRAATHGYTF

d_gene: TRBD1
v_gene: TRBV10-3
abundance: .
j_gene: TRBJ2-1
CDR3nt: TGTGCCATCACCCCGGGACAGGGGAATGAGCAGTTCTTC
CDR3aa: CAITPGQGNEQFF

d_gene: .
v_gene: TRBV7-9
abundance: .
j_gene: TRBJ1-2
CDR3nt: TGTGCCAGCAGCTTACAACAGGGTAAGCCATATGGCTACACCTTC
CDR3aa: CASSLQQGKPYGYTF

d_gene: .
v_gene: TRBV4-2
abundance: .
j_gene: TRBJ2-3
CDR3nt: TGTGCCAGCAGCCAAGTGTACTCGCACACAGATACGCAGTATTTT
CDR3aa: CASSQVYSHTDTQYF

d_gene: .
v_gene: TRBV28
abundance: .
j_gene: TRBJ1-1
CDR3nt: TGTGCCAGCAGTTTATGGAGGGGGAACACTGAAGCTTTCTTT
CDR3aa: CASSLWRGNTEAFF

d_gene: TRBD1
v_gene: TRBV5-6
abundance: .
j_gene: TRBJ2-5
CDR3nt: TGTGCCAGCAACCAGGGGGCAGAGACCCAGTACTTC
CDR3aa: CASNQGAETQYF

d_gene: TRBD1
v_gene: TRBV6-6
abundance: .
j_gene: TRBJ2-2
CDR3nt: TGTGCCAGCAAACAGGGACAGGGACGTGGCGCCGGGGAGCTGTTTTTT
CDR3aa: CASKQGQGRGAGELFF

d_gene: .
v_gene: TRBV6-1
abundance: .
j_gene: TRBJ1-1
CDR3nt: TGTGCCAGCAGTGAAGGACAGAACACTGAAGCTTTCTTT
CDR3aa: CASSEGQNTEAFF

d_gene: TRBD1
v_gene: TRBV11-1
abundance: .
j_gene: TRBJ2-1
CDR3nt: TGTGCCAGCAGCCTAGGACAGGGGACTGTCTATGAGCAGTTCTTC
CDR3aa: CASSLGQGTVYEQFF

d_gene: .
v_gene: TRBV7-2
abundance: .
j_gene: TRBJ1-5
CDR3nt: TGTGCCAGCAGCCCGCGACAGGTTAGCAATCAGCCCCAGCATTTT
CDR3aa: CASSPRQVSNQPQHF

d_gene: .
v_gene: TRBV28
abundance: few
j_gene: TRBJ1-4
CDR3nt: TGTGCCAGCACAAGGCCAGCTACGTTCTCAACTAATGAAAAACTGTTTTTT
CDR3aa: CASTRPATFSTNEKLFF

d_gene: .
v_gene: TRBV10-3
abundance: once
j_gene: TRBJ2-6
CDR3nt: TGTGCCATCAGTGGGGGGTACTCTGGGGCCAACGTCCTGACTTTC
CDR3aa: CAISGGYSGANVLTF

d_gene: .
v_gene: TRBV7-6
abundance: once
j_gene: TRBJ2-2
CDR3nt: TGTGCCAGCAGCTTAGGGGGCCAGGTCGACACCGGGGAGCTGTTTTTT
CDR3aa: CASSLGGQVDTGELFF

d_gene: .
v_gene: TRBV4-2
abundance: .
j_gene: TRBJ2-3
CDR3nt: TGTGCCAGCAGCCAAGATTACGGGTACACAGATACGCAGTATTTT
CDR3aa: CASSQDYGYTDTQYF

d_gene: TRBD1
v_gene: TRBV2
abundance: once
j_gene: TRBJ1-2
CDR3nt: TGTGCCAGCCCTCGCGGGGGGACAGGGAACTATGGCTACACCTTC
CDR3aa: CASPRGGTGNYGYTF

d_gene: .
v_gene: TRBV3-1/TRBV3-2
abundance: .
j_gene: TRBJ1-4
CDR3nt: TGTGCCAGCGCTAAAGGGATCGGGAGGGGATTGAATGAAAAACTGTTTTTT
CDR3aa: CASAKGIGRGLNEKLFF

d_gene: .
v_gene: TRBV18
abundance: .
j_gene: TRBJ1-1
CDR3nt: TGTGCCAGCCCCCGGGGCGGAGAAATGAACACTGAAGCTTTCTTT
CDR3aa: CASPRGGEMNTEAFF

d_gene: .
v_gene: TRBV28
abundance: .
j_gene: TRBJ2-3
CDR3nt: TGTGCCAGCAGTTTAATCTCTAGCTCGACAGATACGCAGTATTTT
CDR3aa: CASSLISSSTDTQYF

d_gene: .
v_gene: TRBV7-2
abundance: once
j_gene: TRBJ1-6
CDR3nt: TGTGCCAGCAGCCCGTCCCCTTCGGGGCTACGTTCACCCCTCCACTTT
CDR3aa: CASSPSPSGLRSPLHF

d_gene: .
v_gene: TRBV7-6
abundance: .
j_gene: TRBJ2-2
CDR3nt: TGTGCCAGCAGCTTAGCTAGCGCGTATCCCGGGGAGCTGTTTTTT
CDR3aa: CASSLASAYPGELFF

d_gene: .
v_gene: TRBV18
abundance: .
j_gene: TRBJ1-4
CDR3nt: TGTGCCAGCTCACCCCAGATCTCCGCGGCCCTAGAAAAACTGTTTTTT
CDR3aa: CASSPQISAALEKLFF

d_gene: .
v_gene: TRBV7-2
abundance: .
j_gene: TRBJ2-7
CDR3nt: TGTGCCAGCAGCTTAGATCGGGTGTATTACGAGCAGTACTTC
CDR3aa: CASSLDRVYYEQYF

d_gene: .
v_gene: TRBV27
abundance: medium-sized
j_gene: TRBJ1-4
CDR3nt: TGTGCCAGCAGACCCGGGACTGGAATTGGGAGTGAAAAACTGTTTTTT
CDR3aa: CASRPGTGIGSEKLFF

d_gene: .
v_gene: TRBV28
abundance: .
j_gene: TRBJ2-4
CDR3nt: TGTGCCAGCAGTGGACAGCCTAACATTCAGTACTTC
CDR3aa: CASSGQPNIQYF

d_gene: .
v_gene: TRBV28
abundance: .
j_gene: TRBJ1-1
CDR3nt: TGTGCCAGCAGTCCCGACTCTGTTAAGAGTGAAGCTTTCTTT
CDR3aa: CASSPDSVKSEAFF

d_gene: .
v_gene: TRBV5-1
abundance: .
j_gene: TRBJ2-7
CDR3nt: TGCGCCAGCAGCTATCTTAGCGGCAATTATTACGAGCAGTACTTC
CDR3aa: CASSYLSGNYYEQYF

d_gene: TRBD1
v_gene: TRBV27
abundance: .
j_gene: TRBJ1-5
CDR3nt: TGTGCCAGCAGCCGGGACAGGGGAAACCAGCCCCAGCATTTT
CDR3aa: CASSRDRGNQPQHF

d_gene: .
v_gene: TRBV3-1/TRBV3-2
abundance: .
j_gene: TRBJ2-5
CDR3nt: TGTGCCAGCAGCAAAGGGGTTGGTGGAGAGACCCAGTACTTC
CDR3aa: CASSKGVGGETQYF

d_gene: TRBD1
v_gene: TRBV10-3
abundance: .
j_gene: TRBJ1-5
CDR3nt: TGTGCCATCAGCGTAGACAGGGGCAATCAGCCCCAGCATTTT
CDR3aa: CAISVDRGNQPQHF

d_gene: .
v_gene: TRBV9
abundance: .
j_gene: TRBJ2-5
CDR3nt: TGTGCCAGCAGCGTAGGGCGACAATGGGAGACCCAGTACTTC
CDR3aa: CASSVGRQWETQYF

d_gene: TRBD1
v_gene: TRBV3-1/TRBV3-2
abundance: few
j_gene: TRBJ1-6
CDR3nt: TGTGCCAGCAGCCAGGGGGCCGGGACAGGCCGCTCACCCCTCCACTTT
CDR3aa: CASSQGAGTGRSPLHF

d_gene: .
v_gene: TRBV28
abundance: .
j_gene: TRBJ1-2
CDR3nt: TGTGCCAGCAGTTGGGGGCATGGGGGGACATCTTATGGCTACACCTTC
CDR3aa: CASSWGHGGTSYGYTF

d_gene: TRBD2
v_gene: TRBV7-2
abundance: .
j_gene: TRBJ2-1
CDR3nt: TGTGCCAGCAGCTTTCGACTAGCGGGAGGAAATGAGCAGTTCTTC
CDR3aa: CASSFRLAGGNEQFF

d_gene: .
v_gene: TRBV29-1
abundance: .
j_gene: TRBJ1-1
CDR3nt: TGCAGCGGGAGGGGTCAGATGAACACTGAAGCTTTCTTT
CDR3aa: CSGRGQMNTEAFF

d_gene: .
v_gene: TRBV7-9
abundance: .
j_gene: TRBJ2-1
CDR3nt: TGTGCCAGCAGCTTTGGACGGGATGCGGGGTACAATGAGCAGTTCTTC
CDR3aa: CASSFGRDAGYNEQFF

d_gene: .
v_gene: TRBV19
abundance: .
j_gene: TRBJ1-5
CDR3nt: TGTGCCAGTAGTGTTCAATCCGGACAGCCCCAGCATTTT
CDR3aa: CASSVQSGQPQHF